This TCR beta chain was sequenced for a study of CD8 T cells in Susac syndrome. Reverse transcription of roughly 0.45 to 1 ug RNA used random hexamers. Amplification of TCR beta CDR3 was carried out by immunoSEQ multiplex PCR, which covered 54 Vbeta and 13 Jbeta segments. TCRdb fed the immunoSEQ multiplex PCR reads into MiXCR, producing one record per CDR3 protein. The repertoire has a few hundred thousand distinct CDR3 sequences, approximately 89% of them found once; the top ten carry roughly 0.1%. Sequencing of TCR beta was undertaken in CD8+ and CD4+ T cells derived from blood. FACS was used to enrich TEMRA cells, whereas the CD8+ and CD4+ T cells were obtained by negative isolation. The sequencing sample was made of CD8+ T cells from PBMCs. The source is a human donor with multiple sclerosis.

The CDR3 sequence: CAWSVLKHQNTEAFF. The CDR3 nucleotides read TGTGCCTGGAGTGTACTCAAACATCAGAACACTGAAGCTTTCTTT. The genes are TRBV30 and TRBJ1-1; D remains unclear. The length of the CDR3 is 15 residues. V shed 0 bases and J shed 1 base, with 12 bases lying between them. Germline CDR1 is GTSNPN and CDR2 is SVGIG (reference sequence).